The 17 T cell receptor beta chains below come from one sample, sequenced in a study of T cell responses to AZD1222 COVID-19 vaccine. This table comes from immunoSEQ multiplex PCR, and its TCRdb copy is limited to in-frame clones, with some not included. The table records over 100,000 clones, approximately 91% of them present only once. The source material was peripheral blood, sampled 28 days after the second AZD1222 dose. The receptors were sampled from an adult who received the AZD1222 COVID-19 vaccine.

CDR3 amino acids: CASSAIQGSTEAFF. The CDR3 DNA follows: TGCGCCAGCAGCGCTATACAGGGTAGCACTGAAGCTTTCTTT. The genes are TRBV5-1 and TRBJ1-1; possibly TRBD1 for D (6 bases). Deletions cut 4 bases from V and 4 bases from J, with 14 bases between. CDR1 SGHRS and CDR2 YFSETQ come from the germline V gene. The length of the CDR3 is 14 residues.

This clone was detected only once. This chain's CDR3 is CAWSPRKGAGNTIYF. The CDR3 region has the DNA TGTGCCTGGAGCCCTCGGAAGGGGGCTGGAAACACCATATATTTT. This sequence joins TRBV30 and TRBJ1-3, with D possibly matching TRBD1 (6 bases). Germline V gives CDR1 GTSNPN, CDR2 SVGIG (reference sequence). This CDR3 comprises 15 residues. With 3 bases removed from V and 2 bases from J, the gap between germline ends came to 14 bases.

The chain links TRBV28 to TRBJ2-7, with D tentatively TRBD1 (6 bases). Germline-derived CDR1 and CDR2 are MDHEN and SYDVKM. The CDR3 is made up of 13 amino acids. Trimming removed 10 bases from V and 0 bases from J, with 13 bases in between. DNA of the CDR3: TGTGCCACCACAGGGTCCCCCTCCTACGAGCAGTACTTC. It specifies CATTGSPSYEQYF.

This chain links TRBV5-1 with TRBJ1-5; D is unresolved. This CDR3 has 15 amino acids. V lost 4 bases and J lost 2, with 13 bases in between. Germline lookup yields CDR1 SGHRS and CDR2 YFSETQ. Written as DNA, the CDR3 is TGCGCCAGCAGCCAAACACCGGGAGGCAATCAGCCCCAGCATTTT. Residues: CASSQTPGGNQPQHF. The complete variable domain, with remaining parts taken from reference TRBV5-1 and TRBJ1-5, reads KAGVTQTPRYLIKTRGQQVTLSCSPISGHRSVSWYQQTPGQGLQFLFEYFSETQRNKGNFPGRFSGRQFSNSRSEMNVSTLELGDSALYLCASSQTPGGNQPQHFGDGTRLSIL.

This chain uses TRBV2 with TRBJ1-1; possibly TRBD1 for D (5 bases). This CDR3 is built from 15 residues. Trimming pared 6 bases from V and 8 bases from J, leaving 22 bases between. CDR1 and CDR2 from the germline V gene are SNHLY and FYNNEI. CDR3 amino acids: CASSFIRDPQAEAFF. CDR3 DNA: TGTGCCAGCAGCTTCATCCGGGACCCTCAGGCCGAAGCTTTCTTT.

The V gene is TRBV19, the J gene TRBJ2-2; D may be TRBD1 (6 bases). Deletions cut 6 bases from V and 5 bases from J, with 13 bases between. CDR1 and CDR2 from the germline V gene are LNHDA and SQIVND (reference sequence). CDR3 length equals 14 residues. In DNA, the CDR3 is TGTGCCAGTAGCCTGGGACAAGGAACCGGGGAGCTGTTTTTT. Encoded protein: CASSLGQGTGELFF.

The CDR3 is CASSVAEGSSYEQYF. The CDR3 nucleotides read TGTGCCAGCAGCGTAGCGGAGGGCAGCTCCTACGAGCAGTACTTC. The rearrangement uses TRBV9 and TRBJ2-7; tentative D call: TRBD2 (6 bases). Germline V gives CDR1 SGDLS, CDR2 YYNGEE. The CDR3 sequence is 15 residues long. V dropped 0 bases and J dropped 0 bases, with 10 bases sitting between them.

V is TRBV2 and J is TRBJ2-1; D is possibly TRBD2 (5 bases). The ends were cut back, 8 bases at V and 4 bases at J, with 15 bases in the middle. The CDR3 spans 14 residues. Germline V gene lookup returns CDR1 SNHLY and CDR2 FYNNEI. CDR3 region: CASQGQRTYNEQFF. Written as DNA, the CDR3 is TGTGCCAGCCAAGGCCAAAGGACTTACAATGAGCAGTTCTTC.

The chain joins TRBV19 to TRBJ1-5; D is perhaps TRBD1 (5 bases). CDR3 length equals 13 residues. The germline V and J ends were trimmed by 6 bases and 2 bases, with 8 bases remaining between them. Germline loops: CDR1 LNHDA, CDR2 SQIVND (reference sequence). The CDR3 loop is CASRRDGNQPQHF. The DNA of the CDR3 is TGTGCCAGTAGAAGGGACGGCAATCAGCCCCAGCATTTT.

The chain couples TRBV10-2 to TRBJ1-3; D unresolved. Germline V CDR1 and CDR2: WSHSY, SAAADI. This CDR3 has 12 residues. V gave up 7 bases and J gave up 2 bases, with 6 bases separating them. CDR3: CASIGTGNTIYF. In nucleotides, the CDR3 is TGCGCCAGCATTGGGACTGGAAACACCATATATTTT.

The rearrangement uses TRBV3-1 (or the pseudogene TRBV3-2) and TRBJ1-1; D gene uncertain. The CDR3 covers 12 residues. Germline values: CDR1 LGHDT, CDR2 YNNKEL (reference sequence). Trimming removed 3 bases at V and 5 bases at J, with 7 bases between. Written as DNA, the CDR3 is TGTGCCAGCAGCCATACGGGGACTGAAGCTTTCTTT. This encodes CASSHTGTEAFF.

This clone was picked up one time. The rearrangement uses TRBV19 and TRBJ2-1; D call uncertain. Germline V gene data show CDR1 as LNHDA and CDR2 as SQIVND (reference sequence). V lost 4 bases to trimming and J lost 5 bases, with 12 bases between them. The CDR3 extends over 14 amino acids. The CDR3 DNA follows: TGTGCCAGTAGTAAGTCACTTCAAAACAATGAGCAGTTCTTC. Encoded protein: CASSKSLQNNEQFF.

The J gene is TRBJ2-1, the V gene TRBV4-1, with TRBD2 as a possible D gene (5 bases). This CDR3 spans 17 amino acids. Trimming stripped 0 bases from V and 7 bases from J, with 19 bases between. Germline values: CDR1 MGHRA, CDR2 YSYEKL. CDR3 residues: CASSQELPSRIENEQFF. DNA of the CDR3: TGCGCCAGCAGCCAAGAATTGCCTAGCCGAATAGAGAATGAGCAGTTCTTC.

The chain has TRBV11-2 and TRBJ1-3; D is uncertain. The CDR3 extends over 14 amino acids. Germline-derived CDR1 and CDR2 are SGHAT and FQNNGV. Trimming cost V 6 bases and J 0 bases, with 9 bases left between them. CDR3 sequence (DNA): TGTGCCAGCAGGTCAGGCTTCTCTGGAAACACCATATATTTT. Its protein is CASRSGFSGNTIYF.

The chain links TRBV2 to TRBJ2-2; possibly TRBD1 for D (6 bases). The CDR3 runs to 16 residues. Per germline, CDR1 SNHLY and CDR2 FYNNEI. The V and J ends lost 6 bases and 5 bases respectively, with 19 bases between them. The CDR3 is CASSPRQVRETGELFF. The CDR3, as DNA: TGTGCCAGCAGCCCCAGACAGGTTCGGGAAACCGGGGAGCTGTTTTTT. Complete variable domain (other parts from reference TRBV2 and TRBJ2-2): EPEVTQTPSHQVTQMGQEVILRCVPISNHLYFYWYRQILGQKVEFLVSFYNNEISEKSEIFDDQFSVERPDGSNFTLKIRSTKLEDSAMYFCASSPRQVRETGELFFGEGSRLTVL.

This chain uses TRBV10-3 with TRBJ2-6; D gene ambiguous. The CDR3 sequence is 18 residues long. V lost 0 bases and J 0 bases, leaving 12 bases between the germline ends. Per the germline V gene, CDR1 is ENHRY and CDR2 is SYGVKD. CDR3 coding DNA: TGTGCCATCAGTGAGTCACGTGGGTTCCCCTCTGGGGCCAACGTCCTGACTTTC. Translation gives CAISESRGFPSGANVLTF.

The chain is built from TRBV6-5 and TRBJ1-2, with unresolved D. The germline V gene has CDR1 MNHEY and CDR2 SVGAGI. The CDR3 has 15 amino acids. Deletions cut 5 bases from V and 3 bases from J, with 16 bases between. The CDR3 DNA reads as TGTGCCAGCAGTAGGGCAATGCGGCCCCACTATGGCTACACCTTC. Its translation is CASSRAMRPHYGYTF.